The 2 T cell receptor beta chains listed next were all sequenced from one sample in a study of identical twins. TCRdb called the 5' RACE reads again in MiXCR, with one record for every CDR3 protein. The profile covers about 700,000 distinct CDR3 sequences, with less than 7% appearing a single time and around 2% taken by the ten largest. The sample taken for sequencing was naive T cells sorted from blood. The receptor set was obtained from a man between 18 and 35 years old in good health.

This clonotype has more than one count but fewer than ten. The chain recombines TRBV12-3 or TRBV12-4 with TRBJ1-5; D gene uncertain. Trimming cost V 2 bases and J 1 base, with 3 bases left between them. CDR3 length: 13 residues. Written as DNA, the CDR3 is TGTGCCAGCAGTTTAATGAGCAATCAGCCCCAGCATTTT. As protein: CASSLMSNQPQHF.

The J gene is TRBJ1-1, the V gene TRBV14; D not certain. The ends were cut back, 4 bases at V and 0 bases at J, with 15 bases in the middle. The germline V gene has CDR1 SGHDN and CDR2 FVKESK. This CDR3 comprises 16 residues. DNA of the CDR3: TGTGCCAGCAGCCTCCTGTTCCTAGGACTGAACACTGAAGCTTTCTTT. It yields the protein CASSLLFLGLNTEAFF.